Following are 26 T cell receptor beta chains from one sample sequenced in a study of tumor and adjacent non-tumor tissue in lung cancer (dated by TCRdb to the late 2010s). RNA was isolated from bulk, unsorted tissue, and RNA quality was assessed with a NanoDrop ND-1000 and an Agilent 2100. The library relied on multiplex PCR. The sample was run on an Illumina HiSeq 2500. Following protocols modified from ARM-PCR, the researchers constructed TCRbeta libraries through three rounds of nested PCR with primers (Table S4). The public reads were quality trimmed at Q25 with fastp and then assembled into clones with MiXCR by TCRdb, keeping productive beta chains. CDR3 protein duplicates are merged, each entry listing the most common genes and DNA. In all, the sample holds approximately 76,000 distinct CDR3 sequences, and 65% to 75% of those were seen once. The ten largest clones add up to around 12% of the sample.

Sequences were obtained from lung tumor tissue. The receptors shown here come from a woman between 70 and 85 years old with non-small cell lung cancer.

A remark on this clonotype: An end of the junction differs from the germline gene, which may be a read error. V is TRBV6-2 or TRBV6-3 and J is TRBJ2-7; the D is unclear. Germline V lookup: CDR1 MNHEY, CDR2 SVGEGT. This CDR3 has 11 amino acids. CDR3 residues: CAGSPSYEQHF. As DNA, the CDR3 is TGTGCCGGCAGTCCCTCCTACGAGCAGCATTTC.

This clonotype occurred a few times. The rearrangement uses TRBV20-1 and TRBJ2-1, with D unresolved. Trimming cost V 0 bases and J 1 base, with 16 bases left between them. CDR1 and CDR2 (germline): DFQATT, SNEGSKA (reference sequence). The CDR3 totals 17 residues. The CDR3 loop reads CSARDPAATLSYNEQFF. The CDR3 DNA follows: TGCAGTGCTAGAGATCCTGCAGCGACATTATCCTACAATGAGCAGTTCTTC.

Remarks on this clonotype: A junction end diverges from the germline sequence, so it may reflect a read error. V usage is TRBV20-1 and J usage is TRBJ2-3, with 8 bases that match TRBD2. The CDR3 has 14 residues. Germline V gives CDR1 DFQATT, CDR2 SNEGSKA (reference sequence). CDR3 amino acids: CSANRAGATDTLYF. In DNA form, the CDR3 reads TGCAGTGCTAACAGAGCGGGGGCGACAGATACGCTGTATTTT.

Concerning this clonotype itself: The junction does not match germline at one end; this may be a read error. The chain links TRBV29-1 to TRBJ2-7; TRBD2 agrees at 7 bases. The CDR3 runs 16 residues. Germline V gene lookup returns CDR1 SQVTM and CDR2 ANQGSEA. The CDR3 nucleotides read TGCAGCGTTGACGCTAGTGGGAGGGCCGGTTCCAACGAGCAGCACTTC. Residues: CSVDASGRAGSNEQHF.

As for this clonotype: A much larger clonotype is one base distant, so this may be a read error. The gene calls are TRBV11-2 and TRBJ2-7; tentatively, D is TRBD1 or TRBD2 (5 bases each). The germline V gene encodes CDR1 SGHAT and CDR2 FQNNGV. CDR3 size: 14 residues. Trimming removed 5 bases at V and 6 bases at J, with 17 bases between. DNA for the CDR3: TGTGCCAGCAGCATGGGACGCCATAGCTGCGAGCAGTACTTC. This sequence encodes CASSMGRHSCEQYF.

The gene calls are TRBV12-3 or TRBV12-4 and TRBJ2-1, with D maybe TRBD1 (6 bases). The V end was cut by 7 bases, the J end by 9 bases, with 22 bases between. The CDR3 length is 15 residues. CDR3 in DNA: TGTGCCAGCAATTTGGCCGAGACAGGTGATGGTGAGCAGTTCTTC. Translated: CASNLAETGDGEQFF.

With respect to this clonotype: A much larger clone differs from this one at a single base, so this may be a read error. This sequence joins TRBV28 and TRBJ2-2, with 8 bases lining up with TRBD2. The CDR3 loop spans 17 amino acids. V lost 2 bases, J lost 6 bases, and 11 bases stayed unmatched. CDR1 is MDHEN and CDR2 is SYDVKM in the germline V gene. In DNA form, the CDR3 reads TGTGCCAGCAGTTTAGGGCTAGGAGCGGGAGTCGCCGGGGAGCTGTTTTTT. Protein product: CASSLGLGAGVAGELFF.

The chain uses TRBV28 and TRBJ2-5, with D possibly TRBD2 on 6 matching bases. V lost 5 bases and J 5 bases, leaving 18 bases between the germline ends. Germline CDR1 is MDHEN and CDR2 is SYDVKM. The CDR3 is 15 amino acids. The CDR3 DNA follows: TGTGCCAGCAGTCCGCTAGCGTTAGTGGGTGAGACCCAGTACTTC. It is translated as CASSPLALVGETQYF.

As regards this clonotype: The final CDR3 position lacks the conserved phenylalanine or tryptophan, pointing to a likely read error. The chain recombines TRBV29-1 with TRBJ2-3; 7 positions match TRBD2. The CDR3 consists of 16 residues. Germline V lookup: CDR1 SQVTM, CDR2 ANQGSEA. The ends lost 4 bases at V and 2 bases at J; junction bases unmatched: 12. The CDR3 DNA sequence: TGCAGCGTTGGAGGCGGATGCGGGAGATTCACAGATACGCAGTATTCT. It is translated as CSVGGGCGRFTDTQYS.

Concerning this clonotype itself: At one boundary the junction diverges from the germline segment, which might be a read error. The gene calls are TRBV11-3 and TRBJ2-5; D unclear. The CDR3 covers 13 residues. The germline gives CDR1 SGHNT, CDR2 YENEEA. CDR3 DNA sequence: TGTGCCAGTAGCTTAACCGGTTTGGAGACCCAATACTTC. Protein product: CASSLTGLETQYF.

The chain is built from TRBV6-5 and TRBJ2-6; the D gene is possibly TRBD2 (6 bases). This CDR3 has 15 amino acids. Germline V gene data show CDR1 as MNHEY and CDR2 as SVGAGI. In DNA, the CDR3 is TGTGCAGTAGGAGGCCGGGAGATCGGGGCCAACTCCCTGACTTTC. It codes for CAVGGREIGANSLTF.

A word on this clonotype: Germline and junction disagree at one end, which may indicate a read error. This chain uses TRBV29-1 with TRBJ2-3, with 8 nucleotides matching TRBD1. CDR1 is SQVTM, CDR2 ANQGSEA, per germline. The CDR3 sequence is 16 residues long. DNA of the CDR3: TGCAGCGTTGAAGAGACCGGGACAGGCTCCCCAGAAACGCAGTATTTT. Residues: CSVEETGTGSPETQYF.

As for this clonotype: The junction shows a germline mismatch at one end, possibly a read error. This sequence joins TRBV12-3 or TRBV12-4 and TRBJ2-1, with 11 bases identical to TRBD2. The CDR3 loop spans 18 amino acids. CDR3 residues: CTSSTGGTSGPSGDEQFF. The CDR3 DNA is TGTACCAGCAGTACGGGAGGGACTAGCGGCCCCTCGGGAGATGAGCAGTTCTTC.

Points on this clonotype: One junction end does not reproduce the germline sequence, and a read error may be involved. J is TRBJ1-5 and V is TRBV4-1; 7 bases are shared with TRBD1. The germline V gene has CDR1 MGHRA and CDR2 YSYEKL. This CDR3 is 15 amino acids long. The CDR3 spells CASSQNGQAHQPQHF. The DNA for the CDR3 is TGCGCCAGCAGCCAGAATGGACAGGCCCATCAGCCCCAACATTTT.

The V gene is TRBV12-3 or TRBV12-4, the J gene TRBJ2-7; a possible D gene is TRBD1 (6 bases). The CDR3 is made up of 14 amino acids. V lost 3 bases, J lost 5 bases, and 14 bases lay in between. CDR3 bases: TGTGCCAGCAGTTTGTCAGGGGATCTCAACGAGCAGTACTTC. Protein product: CASSLSGDLNEQYF.

The CDR3 loop reads CASSCSGSAGNEQFF. In DNA form, the CDR3 reads TGTGCCAGCAGTTGTAGCGGGAGCGCCGGGAATGAGCAGTTCTTC. V usage is TRBV5-5 and J usage is TRBJ2-1, with TRBD2 matching over 9 bases. Germline V gives CDR1 SGHKS, CDR2 YYEKEE (reference sequence). This CDR3 comprises 15 residues. The ends lost 5 bases at V and 7 bases at J; junction bases unmatched: 10. The complete variable domain, with remaining parts taken from reference TRBV5-5 and TRBJ2-1, reads DAGVTQSPTHLIKTRGQQVTLRCSPISGHKSVSWYQQVLGQGPQFIFQYYEKEERGRGNFPDRFSARQFPNYSSELNVNALLLGDSALYLCASSCSGSAGNEQFFGPGTRLTVL.

This clonotype was observed many times. The chain has TRBV7-9 and TRBJ2-5, with a possible D match to TRBD1 (5 bases). Germline V gene sequence: CDR1 SEHNR, CDR2 FQNEAQ (reference sequence). The CDR3 spans 14 residues. V was clipped by 2 bases and J by 0 bases, with 7 bases between them. The CDR3, as DNA: TGTGCCAGCAGCTTAAGACAGCACCAAGAGACCCAGTACTTC. Its protein is CASSLRQHQETQYF. Based on the CDR3 plus reference TRBV7-9 and TRBJ2-5, the full variable domain is DTGVSQNPRHKITKRGQNVTFRCDPISEHNRLYWYRQTLGQGPEFLTYFQNEAQLEKSRLLSDRFSAERPKGSFSTLEIQRTEQGDSAMYLCASSLRQHQETQYFGPGTRLLVL.

This clonotype was counted many times. This rearrangement joins TRBV30 to TRBJ2-5, with D possibly being TRBD1 (5 bases). V dropped 5 bases and J dropped 2 bases, with 12 bases sitting between them. The CDR3 totals 13 residues. Germline loops: CDR1 GTSNPN, CDR2 SVGIG (reference sequence). In DNA form, the CDR3 reads TGTGCCTGGGAGTTGGGGCAACAAGAGACCCAGTACTTC. Its protein is CAWELGQQETQYF.

The chain is built from TRBV5-6 and TRBJ2-2, with D tentatively TRBD1 or TRBD2 (5 bases each). Trimming cost V 1 base and J 9 bases, with 16 bases left between them. Germline loops: CDR1 SGHDT, CDR2 YYEEEE. This CDR3 region has 15 residues. The CDR3 region has the DNA TGTGCCAGCAGCTTGACTGGGGGTTGGACCTGGGAGCTGTTTTTT. Translated, it gives CASSLTGGWTWELFF.

This clonotype was seen repeatedly, ten times or more. The V gene is TRBV6-2 or TRBV6-3, the J gene TRBJ1-1; D not resolved. The CDR3 extends over 15 amino acids. The ends were cut back, 8 bases at V and 0 bases at J, with 16 bases in the middle. Germline V gene lookup returns CDR1 MNHEY and CDR2 SVGEGT. Written as DNA, the CDR3 is TGTGCCAGCGGAACTAGGACCCTCATGAACACTGAAGCTTTCTTT. It specifies CASGTRTLMNTEAFF.

The count of this clonotype is one. The conserved final phenylalanine or tryptophan is absent from the CDR3, which likely points to a read error. The V gene is TRBV10-1, the J gene TRBJ2-7; 7 nucleotides match TRBD1. The germline CDR1 and CDR2 sequences are WNHNN and SYGVQD (reference sequence). The CDR3 length is 13 residues. The CDR3 DNA reads TGCACCAGCAGGCCCGAACAGGGGAGCGAGCAGTACTTA. Residues: CTSRPEQGSEQYL.

The chain recombines TRBV4-2 with TRBJ2-1; TRBD2 aligns across 8 bases. Per germline, CDR1 LGHNA and CDR2 YNFKEQ. V gave up 4 bases and J gave up 4 bases; unmatched junction bases: 9. This CDR3 spans 16 amino acids. Here the CDR3 DNA reads TGTGCCAGCAGCCCTAGGGCGGGAGGAGAATACAATGAGCAGTTCTTC. Translated, it gives CASSPRAGGEYNEQFF.

In regard to this clonotype: This CDR3 fails to terminate in the conserved phenylalanine or tryptophan, so it likely reflects a read error. This chain links TRBV11-2 with TRBJ2-6; tentative D call: TRBD2 (5 bases). Germline V lookup: CDR1 SGHAT, CDR2 FQNNGV. The CDR3 covers 16 residues. For the CDR3, the DNA is TGCGCCAGCAGCGTCGAGGGCCGATCTGGGGCCAACGTCCTGACTTTA. The encoded protein is CASSVEGRSGANVLTL.

Turning to this clonotype: One end of the junction varies from germline; a read error may be responsible. The genes are TRBV28 and TRBJ2-3, with 7 bases aligning to TRBD2. This CDR3 has 13 residues. Germline CDR1 MDHEN, CDR2 SYDVKM. CDR3 amino acids: CTSSGEGINTQYF. In DNA form, the CDR3 reads TGTACCAGCAGCGGGGAGGGGATAAATACACAGTATTTT.

A remark on this clonotype: A much larger clonotype is one base distant, so this may be a read error. The CDR3 reads CSAIRTGTSHNNEQFF. CDR3 coding DNA: TGCAGTGCCATACGTACCGGGACTAGCCATAACAATGAGCAGTTCTTC. The rearrangement joins TRBV20-1 to TRBJ2-1; 9 nucleotides agree with TRBD2. Germline-derived CDR1 and CDR2 are DFQATT and SNEGSKA (reference sequence). The length of the CDR3 is 16 residues. The trim removed 6 bases at V and 5 bases at J, leaving 14 bases unmatched.

The V call is TRBV6-1, the J call TRBJ2-7; no firm D call. This CDR3 is built from 15 residues. Trimming removed 2 bases at V and 5 bases at J, with 16 bases between. The germline V gene has CDR1 MNHNS and CDR2 SASEGT. CDR3 in amino acids: CASSESTSFNDEQYF. The CDR3 DNA follows: TGTGCCAGCAGTGAATCAACATCCTTCAATGACGAGCAGTACTTC.